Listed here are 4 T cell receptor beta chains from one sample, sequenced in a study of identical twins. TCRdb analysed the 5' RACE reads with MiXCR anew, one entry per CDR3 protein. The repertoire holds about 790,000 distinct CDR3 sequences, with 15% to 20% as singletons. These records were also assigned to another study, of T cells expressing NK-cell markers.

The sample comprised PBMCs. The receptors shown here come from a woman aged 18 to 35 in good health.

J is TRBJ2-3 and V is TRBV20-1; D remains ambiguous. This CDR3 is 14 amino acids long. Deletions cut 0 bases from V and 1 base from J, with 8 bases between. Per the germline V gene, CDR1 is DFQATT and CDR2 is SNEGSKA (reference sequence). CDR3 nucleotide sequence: TGCAGTGCTAGAGAATATCGCGGCACAGATACGCAGTATTTT. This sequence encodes CSAREYRGTDTQYF.

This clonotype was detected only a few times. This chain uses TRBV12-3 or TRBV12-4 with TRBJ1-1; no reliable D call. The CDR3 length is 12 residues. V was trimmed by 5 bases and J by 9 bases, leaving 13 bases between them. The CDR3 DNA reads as TGTGCCAGCAGTGTGGGAGGTGCCCAAGCTTTCTTT. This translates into CASSVGGAQAFF.

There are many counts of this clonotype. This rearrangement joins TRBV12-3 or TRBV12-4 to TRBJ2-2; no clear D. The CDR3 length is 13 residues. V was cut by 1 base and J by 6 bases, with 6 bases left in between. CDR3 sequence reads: CASSLVVAGELFF. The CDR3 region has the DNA TGTGCCAGCAGTTTAGTGGTCGCCGGGGAGCTGTTTTTT.

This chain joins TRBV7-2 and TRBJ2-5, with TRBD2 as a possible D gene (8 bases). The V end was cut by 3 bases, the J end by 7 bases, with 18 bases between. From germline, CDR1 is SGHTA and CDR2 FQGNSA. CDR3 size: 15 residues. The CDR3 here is CASSFQGGLGVTQYF. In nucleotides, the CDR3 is TGTGCCAGCAGCTTCCAGGGGGGACTAGGAGTGACCCAGTACTTC.